This T cell receptor beta chain was identified in a study of cytomegalovirus exposure and HLA in healthy donors. Study overall: From HLA-typed donors, an early data release held about 92 million unique TCRs. The study's findings and limits: Altogether, 150 to 200 TCR beta chains were recorded as cytomegalovirus-associated. In a later analysis, compared with equally common non-associated chains, HLA-associated beta chains were more expanded. A later analysis associated some 18,000 TCR beta sequences with HLA alleles at a 0.05 false discovery rate.

This clone came up once. The antigen is unknown. V dropped 1 base and J dropped 6 bases, with 7 bases sitting between them. Looked up from germline, CDR1 is SGHVS and CDR2 is FNYEAQ. This CDR3 region has 13 residues. The PCR was carried out with 60 Vbeta primers and 13 Jbeta primers. Generated by immunoSEQ multiplex PCR, the TCRdb table keeps only in-frame clones and is missing some. There are 80,000 to 100,000 clones in the sample; approximately 80% occur only once, and under 4.5% lies in the top ten. V and J are TRBV7-6 and TRBJ1-5; no definite D call. The TCR originated in a female donor in good health and CMV-seropositive. Sequenced material: PBMCs. The CDR3: CASSLDPVQPQHF. The CDR3 DNA is TGTGCCAGCAGCTTAGATCCTGTTCAGCCCCAGCATTTT. Drawing the rest from reference TRBV7-6 and TRBJ1-5, the complete variable domain is GAGVSQSPRYKVTKRGQDVALRCDPISGHVSLYWYRQALGQGPEFLTYFNYEAQQDKSGLPNDRFSAERPEGSISTLTIQRTEQRDSAMYRCASSLDPVQPQHFGDGTRLSIL.